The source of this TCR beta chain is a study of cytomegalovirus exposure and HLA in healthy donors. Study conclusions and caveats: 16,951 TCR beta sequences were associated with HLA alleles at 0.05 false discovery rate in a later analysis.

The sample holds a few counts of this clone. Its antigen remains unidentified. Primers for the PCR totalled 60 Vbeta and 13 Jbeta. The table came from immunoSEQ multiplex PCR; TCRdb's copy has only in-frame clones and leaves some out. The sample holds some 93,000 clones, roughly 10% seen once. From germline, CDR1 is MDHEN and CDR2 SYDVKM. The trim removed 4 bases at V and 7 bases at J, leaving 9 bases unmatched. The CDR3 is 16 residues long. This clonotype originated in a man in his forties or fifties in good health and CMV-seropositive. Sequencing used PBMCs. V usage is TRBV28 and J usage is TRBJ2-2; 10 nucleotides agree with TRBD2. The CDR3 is CASSSSGSGRDGELFF. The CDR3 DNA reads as TGTGCCAGCAGTTCTAGCGGGAGTGGGAGGGACGGGGAGCTGTTTTTT.